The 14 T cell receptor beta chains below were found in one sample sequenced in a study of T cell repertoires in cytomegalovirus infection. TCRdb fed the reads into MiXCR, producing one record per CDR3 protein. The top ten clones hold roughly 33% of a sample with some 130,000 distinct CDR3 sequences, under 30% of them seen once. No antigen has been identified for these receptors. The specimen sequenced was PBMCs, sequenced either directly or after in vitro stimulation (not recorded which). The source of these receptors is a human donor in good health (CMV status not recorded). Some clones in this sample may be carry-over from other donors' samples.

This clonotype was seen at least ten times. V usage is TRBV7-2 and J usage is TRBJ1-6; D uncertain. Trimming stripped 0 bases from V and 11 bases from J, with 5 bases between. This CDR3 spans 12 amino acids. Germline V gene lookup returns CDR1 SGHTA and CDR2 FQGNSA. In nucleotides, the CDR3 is TGTGCCAGCAGCTTAGCGTTTCCACCCCTCCACTTT. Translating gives CASSLAFPPLHF.

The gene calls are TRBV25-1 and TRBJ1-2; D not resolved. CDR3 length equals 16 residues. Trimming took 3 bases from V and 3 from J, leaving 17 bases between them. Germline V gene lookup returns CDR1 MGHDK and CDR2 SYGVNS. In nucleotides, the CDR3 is TGTGCCAGCAGTGACCCCGGGGAGGCACCAGACTATGGCTACACCTTC. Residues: CASSDPGEAPDYGYTF.

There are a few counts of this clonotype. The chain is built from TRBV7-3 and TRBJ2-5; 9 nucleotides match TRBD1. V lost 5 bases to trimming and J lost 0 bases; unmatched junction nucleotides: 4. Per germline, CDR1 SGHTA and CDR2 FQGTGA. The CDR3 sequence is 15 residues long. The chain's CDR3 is CASSRTGAYQETQYF. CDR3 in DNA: TGTGCCAGCAGCCGGACAGGGGCTTACCAAGAGACCCAGTACTTC. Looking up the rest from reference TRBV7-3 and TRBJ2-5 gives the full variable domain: GAGVSQTPSNKVTEKGKYVELRCDPISGHTALYWYRQSLGQGPEFLIYFQGTGAADDSGLPNDRFFAVRPEGSVSTLKIQRTERGDSAVYLCASSRTGAYQETQYFGPGTRLLVL.

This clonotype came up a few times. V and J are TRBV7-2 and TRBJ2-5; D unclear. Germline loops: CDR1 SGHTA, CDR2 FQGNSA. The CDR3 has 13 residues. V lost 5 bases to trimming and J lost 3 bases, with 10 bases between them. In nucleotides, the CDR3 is TGTGCCAGCAGCCACTCCGTGGAAGAGACCCAGTACTTC. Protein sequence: CASSHSVEETQYF.

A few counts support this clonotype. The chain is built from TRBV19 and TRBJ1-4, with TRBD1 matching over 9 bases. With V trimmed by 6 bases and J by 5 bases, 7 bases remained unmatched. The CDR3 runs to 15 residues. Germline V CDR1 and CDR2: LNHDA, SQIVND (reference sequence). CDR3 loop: CASRPHGTGNEKLFF. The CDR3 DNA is TGTGCCAGTAGACCCCATGGGACAGGGAATGAAAAACTGTTTTTT.

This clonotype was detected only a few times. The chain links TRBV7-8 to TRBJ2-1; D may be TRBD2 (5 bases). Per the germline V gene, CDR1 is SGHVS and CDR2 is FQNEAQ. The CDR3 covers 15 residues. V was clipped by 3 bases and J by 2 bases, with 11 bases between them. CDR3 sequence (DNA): TGTGCCAGCAGCTTGGGCGGCGGGCCCTACAATGAGCAGTTCTTC. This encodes CASSLGGGPYNEQFF.

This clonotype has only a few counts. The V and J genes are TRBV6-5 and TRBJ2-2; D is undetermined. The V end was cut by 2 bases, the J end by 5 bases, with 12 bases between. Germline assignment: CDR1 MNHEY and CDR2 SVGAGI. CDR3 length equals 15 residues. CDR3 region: CASSYPPTGTGELFF. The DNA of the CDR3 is TGTGCCAGCAGTTACCCTCCGACGGGTACCGGGGAGCTGTTTTTT.

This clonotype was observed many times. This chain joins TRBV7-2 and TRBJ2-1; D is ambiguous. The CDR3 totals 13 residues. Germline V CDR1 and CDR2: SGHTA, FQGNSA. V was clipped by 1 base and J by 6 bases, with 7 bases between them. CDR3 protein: CASSLGQFNEQFF. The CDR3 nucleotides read TGTGCCAGCAGCTTAGGGCAGTTCAATGAGCAGTTCTTC.

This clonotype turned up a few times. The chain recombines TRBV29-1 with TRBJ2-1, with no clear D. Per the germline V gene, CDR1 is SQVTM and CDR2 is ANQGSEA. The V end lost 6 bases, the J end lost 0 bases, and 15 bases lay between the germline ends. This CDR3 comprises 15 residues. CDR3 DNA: TGCAGCGTCGATAACCCGGGTCCCTCCTACAATGAGCAGTTCTTC. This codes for CSVDNPGPSYNEQFF.

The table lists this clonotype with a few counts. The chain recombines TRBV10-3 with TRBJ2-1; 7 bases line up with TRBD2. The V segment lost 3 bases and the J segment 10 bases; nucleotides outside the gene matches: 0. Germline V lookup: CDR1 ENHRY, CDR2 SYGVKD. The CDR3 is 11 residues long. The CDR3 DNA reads TGTGCCATCAGTGAACTAGCGGAGCAGTTCTTC. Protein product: CAISELAEQFF.

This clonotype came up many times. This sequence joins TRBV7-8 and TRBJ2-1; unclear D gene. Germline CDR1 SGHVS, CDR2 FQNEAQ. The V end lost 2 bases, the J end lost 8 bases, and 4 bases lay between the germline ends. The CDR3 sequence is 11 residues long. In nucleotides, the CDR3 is TGTGCCAGCAGCTTAAGTGATGAGCAGTTCTTC. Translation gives CASSLSDEQFF.

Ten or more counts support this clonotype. The CDR3 region is CASMASSGNTIYF. The CDR3 coding sequence is TGTGCCAGTATGGCGAGCTCTGGAAACACCATATATTTT. V gene TRBV19 combines with J gene TRBJ1-3, with D hard to call. V lost 7 bases, J lost 0 bases, and 7 bases lay in between. There are 13 residues in the CDR3. Germline assignment: CDR1 LNHDA and CDR2 SQIVND (reference sequence).

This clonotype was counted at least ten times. The chain's CDR3 is CASSYTSGRVETQYF. For the CDR3, the DNA is TGTGCCAGCAGTTACACTAGCGGGAGGGTTGAGACGCAGTATTTT. The chain couples TRBV6-1 to TRBJ2-3, with TRBD2 matching over 13 bases. Germline assignment: CDR1 MNHNS and CDR2 SASEGT. Trimming took 5 bases from V and 9 from J; bases not matched to a gene: 8. This CDR3 region has 15 residues.

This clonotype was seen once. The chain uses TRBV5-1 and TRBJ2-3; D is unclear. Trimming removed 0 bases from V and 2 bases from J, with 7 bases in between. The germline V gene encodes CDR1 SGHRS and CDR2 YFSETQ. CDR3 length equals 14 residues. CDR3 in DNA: TGCGCCAGCAGCTTGGGCGGACCCACAGATACGCAGTATTTT. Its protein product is CASSLGGPTDTQYF.